The 12 T cell receptor beta chains presented below share a single source sample, sequenced in a study of graft-versus-host responses after intestinal transplantation. Assay used: immunoSEQ multiplex PCR; TCRdb lists only in-frame clones, some missing. The sample lists some 39,000 clones, 90% to 95% occurring once. No antigen is known for these receptors. This specimen was unstimulated CD8+ T cells sorted from spleen or lymph node cells, taken before transplant. The receptor source for this set is a human donor who was the organ donor for an intestinal transplant.

The chain links TRBV2 to TRBJ2-1; D perhaps matches TRBD1 (6 bases). Germline values: CDR1 SNHLY, CDR2 FYNNEI. Trimming left V 1 base short and J 3 bases short, with 13 bases between. This CDR3 has 16 amino acids. The CDR3 coding sequence is TGTGCCAGCAGTGAAGTGGGGTCAGGGGTCTACAATGAGCAGTTCTTC. Translated, it gives CASSEVGSGVYNEQFF.

The CDR3 region has the DNA TGTGCCAGCGGGCACGGGGGGACTAACACCGGGGAGCTGTTTTTT. Protein: CASGHGGTNTGELFF. The rearrangement links TRBV2 to TRBJ2-2; 7 bases fit TRBD2. Germline assignment: CDR1 SNHLY and CDR2 FYNNEI. The CDR3 length is 15 residues. V dropped 8 bases and J dropped 2; count of bases not matched to a gene: 8.

This clone appeared a single time. This chain connects TRBV7-3 to TRBJ2-3; 7 nucleotides agree with TRBD2. V was pared by 3 bases and J by 0 bases, with 3 bases of the junction left unmatched. CDR1 is SGHTA, CDR2 FQGTGA, per germline. The CDR3 is 15 amino acids. The CDR3 region has the DNA TGTGCCAGCAGCTTCCAAGCGGGGAGCACAGATACGCAGTATTTT. It yields the protein CASSFQAGSTDTQYF.

The chain recombines TRBV2 with TRBJ2-7, with D perhaps TRBD1 (5 bases). The CDR3 length is 15 residues. With 7 bases removed from V and 5 bases from J, the gap between germline ends came to 21 bases. The germline V gene encodes CDR1 SNHLY and CDR2 FYNNEI. CDR3 residues: CASTNPRTLTNEQYF. The CDR3 nucleotides read TGTGCCAGCACCAACCCGAGGACACTAACCAACGAGCAGTACTTC.

The sample holds one count of this clone. This sequence joins TRBV7-9 and TRBJ2-7; D not resolved. Trimming removed 3 bases from V and 1 base from J, with 10 bases in between. The CDR3 consists of 14 residues. Germline V gene sequence: CDR1 SEHNR, CDR2 FQNEAQ (reference sequence). The CDR3 sequence is CASSFVEESYEQYF. Written as DNA, the CDR3 is TGTGCCAGCAGCTTCGTAGAAGAGTCCTACGAGCAGTACTTC.

V gene TRBV7-2 combines with J gene TRBJ2-1; TRBD2 is a possible D gene (5 bases). Germline V gene sequence: CDR1 SGHTA, CDR2 FQGNSA. This CDR3 is built from 14 residues. The V end lost 3 bases, the J end lost 0 bases, and 6 bases lay between the germline ends. The CDR3 DNA reads TGTGCCAGCAGCTTCCGGGGCTCCTACAATGAGCAGTTCTTC. This codes for CASSFRGSYNEQFF.

This chain connects TRBV28 to TRBJ1-1, with a possible D match to TRBD1 (6 bases). The germline V and J ends were trimmed by 3 bases and 5 bases, with 16 bases remaining between them. The CDR3 loop spans 15 amino acids. CDR1 is MDHEN, CDR2 SYDVKM, per germline. The CDR3 loop is CASSFSPQGRTEAFF. The CDR3 DNA follows: TGTGCCAGCAGTTTTTCCCCGCAGGGGCGGACTGAAGCTTTCTTT.

V and J are TRBV7-9 and TRBJ2-1; TRBD2 is a possible D gene (6 bases). Germline CDR1 reads SEHNR; CDR2 reads FQNEAQ (reference sequence). The CDR3 has 14 amino acids. Trimming removed 5 bases at V and 7 bases at J, with 15 bases between. The chain's CDR3 is CASSPAGLMNEQFF. The DNA of the CDR3 is TGTGCCAGCAGCCCGGCGGGACTCATGAATGAGCAGTTCTTC.

The chain carries TRBV5-4 and TRBJ2-3, with D unclear. Germline CDR1 SGHNT, CDR2 YYREEE (reference sequence). The CDR3 extends over 16 amino acids. V was trimmed by 2 bases and J by 4 bases, leaving 17 bases between them. For the CDR3, the DNA is TGTGCCAGCAGCTTTCAGACCCCGACTGGGGCAGATACGCAGTATTTT. Protein product: CASSFQTPTGADTQYF.

The chain employs TRBV4-1 and TRBJ2-2, with 8 nucleotides matching TRBD2. Germline V gene data show CDR1 as MGHRA and CDR2 as YSYEKL. The CDR3 sequence is 15 residues long. J was trimmed by 7 bases and V by 4 bases; bases with no gene match: 8. The DNA for the CDR3 is TGCGCCAGCAGCCCCGGGGGGGACATTCGCGGGGAGCTGTTTTTT. It yields the protein CASSPGGDIRGELFF.

This chain joins TRBV28 and TRBJ2-3; TRBD2 matches 10 bases. Germline CDR1 MDHEN, CDR2 SYDVKM. The CDR3 runs to 15 residues. V was pared by 2 bases and J by 1 base, with 0 bases of the junction left unmatched. The CDR3 loop reads CASSLLAGGTDTQYF. The CDR3 DNA reads TGTGCCAGCAGTTTACTAGCGGGGGGCACAGATACGCAGTATTTT.

The chain's CDR3 is CASSRGNTEAFF. Here the CDR3 DNA reads TGCGCCAGCAGCCGGGGGAACACTGAAGCTTTCTTT. The chain employs TRBV10-2 and TRBJ1-1; no definite D call. The CDR3 runs to 12 residues. V was shortened by 6 bases and J by 1 base, with 6 bases between the two germline ends. Germline V gene data show CDR1 as WSHSY and CDR2 as SAAADI.